The present entry profiles one TCR beta chain with its context. The target antigen is unknown. The data stem from a study of STAT5B mutations in CD4+ large granular lymphocyte leukemia. The study, taken as a whole, reports: Higher CD4+ than CD8+ T-LGLL clonality might reflect small sample size. Patient CD4-sorted repertoires looked more clonal than healthy CD4+ repertoires, even without putative leukemic clones. 8/27 top patient clones versus 2/35 control clones were TRBV06-family. Main leukemic clonotypes were patient-specific, but more than 20% appeared at low frequency elsewhere.

Trimming stripped 2 bases from V and 2 bases from J, with 8 bases between. The CDR3 covers 14 residues. CDR1 and CDR2 from the germline V gene are SGHTA and FQGTGA. TCRdb's copy holds only in-frame clones and misses some; the assay was immunoSEQ multiplex PCR. The data show 20,000 to 25,000 clones, about 70% seen once. The sample comprised CD4+ T cells from blood buffy coats. The receptor was derived from a human donor in good health. The chain is built from TRBV7-3 and TRBJ2-3, with D unresolved. The CDR3: CASSLSLDTDTQYF. The CDR3, as DNA: TGTGCCAGCAGCTTATCTCTAGACACAGATACGCAGTATTTT. The entire variable domain, with the rest obtained from reference TRBV7-3 and TRBJ2-3, is as follows: GAGVSQTPSNKVTEKGKYVELRCDPISGHTALYWYRQSLGQGPEFLIYFQGTGAADDSGLPNDRFFAVRPEGSVSTLKIQRTERGDSAVYLCASSLSLDTDTQYFGPGTRLTVL.